A selection of T cell receptor beta chains follows, all from one sample in a study of post-analysis software for immune sequencing data. TCRdb reanalysed the PCR reads using MiXCR and keeps one entry per CDR3 protein. The sample includes around 440,000 distinct CDR3 sequences, around 40% of them seen just once. Sample: blood. These receptors were obtained from a girl between 5 and 17 years old with multiple sclerosis. Both conserved end residues are part of each CDR3.

>TRBV29-1|TRBJ2-7
CSVEVGTGSSYEQYF
>TRBV10-3|TRBJ2-7
CAISGGQVDSYEQYF
>TRBV6-5|TRBJ2-7
CAGTPGTSLYEQYF
>TRBV7-2|TRBJ2-4
CASSLDPTGGRIQYF
>TRBV6-5|TRBJ2-7
CASSYNRPNYEQYF
>TRBV6-4|TRBJ2-7
CASSRSPLYEQYF
>TRBV6-1|TRBJ2-1
CASSEFTFNEQFF
>TRBV9|TRBJ2-5
CASSVAGGTKETQYF
>TRBV4-2|TRBJ2-3
CASSQGARERQYF
>TRBV9|TRBJ2-7
CASSVNPRAVPYEQYF
>TRBV6-5|TRBJ1-2
CASSSTGQVGYTF
>TRBV6-5|TRBJ1-2
CASSQAGLPNYGYTF
>TRBV28|TRBJ2-1
CASSRGWAGLNRDEQFF
>TRBV5-8|.
CASSSKTGLAGGVTQYF
>TRBV29-1|TRBJ2-3
CSADGEWGRVDTQYF
>TRBV28|TRBJ2-7
CASRLAEASYEQYF
>TRBV6-1|.
CASSESLAGTETQYF
>TRBV5-1|TRBJ2-7
CASSLAGTAFGQYF
>TRBV20-1|TRBJ2-3
CSAGRGTSGKDTQYF
>TRBV5-1|TRBJ2-5
CASSPSIGAEEQYF
>TRBV27|TRBJ1-5
CASSFAGAFQPQHF
>TRBV9|TRBJ2-4
CASSVELAGVNIQYF
>TRBV4-1|TRBJ1-2
CASSLPGQGYYGYTF
>TRBV29-1|TRBJ2-1
CSVESPSFGPAGNEQFF
>TRBV12-3/TRBV12-4|TRBJ1-2
CASSLGGGYGYTF
>TRBV20-1|TRBJ2-1
CSANPGWYNEQFF
>TRBV5-1|TRBJ2-3
CASSRTEDLTDTQYF
>TRBV28|TRBJ1-4
CASSLNPRHHSTNEKLFF
>TRBV20-1|TRBJ1-2
CSASPPGGYGYTF
>TRBV10-3|TRBJ2-1
CAISELAGEYNEQFF
>TRBV27|TRBJ1-5
CASSGSGGNQPQHF
>TRBV7-6|.
CASSSRTSGSEQYF
>TRBV28|TRBJ2-7
CASSPFGGQYEQYF
>TRBV12-3/TRBV12-4|TRBJ1-5
CASSAGIQPQHF
>TRBV12-3/TRBV12-4|.
CASRLTELPYEQYF
>TRBV6-6|.
CASSYSLRCDEQYF
>TRBV29-1|TRBJ2-7
CSVLAHEQYF
>TRBV15|TRBJ2-5
CATSRDKGETQYF
>TRBV28|TRBJ1-1
CASSHGGTVEAFF
>TRBV5-5|TRBJ2-7
CASSSRLQSYNEQYF
>TRBV12-3/TRBV12-4|TRBJ2-7
CASSMLQRGEQYF
>TRBV7-9|TRBJ2-1
CASSFGANEQFF
>TRBV5-5|TRBJ2-1
CASSSGTSGGLDEQFF
>TRBV4-1|.
CASSQSWTATSYEQYF
>TRBV29-1|TRBJ1-1
CSVGVGDEAFF
>TRBV24-1|TRBJ2-3
CATSDASGRGDTQYF
>TRBV2|TRBJ2-1
CASSEDLAEDNEQFF
>TRBV20-1|TRBJ2-5
CSAEPGTSEAQYF
>TRBV28|TRBJ2-1
CASNIVHEQFF
>TRBV7-8|TRBJ2-5
CASSLEEEETQYF
>TRBV12-3/TRBV12-4|TRBJ2-7
CASSLGGGWTYEQYF
>TRBV5-1|TRBJ2-5
CASSLAPSGSGETQYF
>TRBV12-3/TRBV12-4|TRBJ1-2
CAGSFSGNYGYTF
>TRBV7-2|TRBJ1-6
CASSMGTENYNSPLHF
>TRBV3-1|TRBJ2-6
CASSQLDRGAGANVLTF
>TRBV29-1|TRBJ2-7
CSVEKNSYEQYF
>TRBV20-1|TRBJ1-5
CSARPDKSNQPQHF
>TRBV29-1|TRBJ2-7
CSVDYSSSGEQYF
>TRBV12-3/TRBV12-4|TRBJ2-3
CASSFLASGRLYF
>TRBV29-1|TRBJ1-1
CSVSGAEAFF